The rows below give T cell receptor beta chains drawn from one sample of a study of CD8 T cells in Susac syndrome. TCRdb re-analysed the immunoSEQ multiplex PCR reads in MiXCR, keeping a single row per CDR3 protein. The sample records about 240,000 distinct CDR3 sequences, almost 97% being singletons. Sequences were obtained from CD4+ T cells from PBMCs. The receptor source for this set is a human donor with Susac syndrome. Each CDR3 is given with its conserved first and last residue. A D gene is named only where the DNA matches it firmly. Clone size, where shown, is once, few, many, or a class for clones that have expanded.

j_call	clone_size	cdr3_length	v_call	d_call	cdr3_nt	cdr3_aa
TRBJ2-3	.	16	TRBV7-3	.	TGTGCCAGCAGCTTAAAGGGGCCAGGGTTATCAGATACGCAGTATTTT	CASSLKGPGLSDTQYF
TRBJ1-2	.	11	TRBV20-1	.	TGCAGTGCTAGGGACAGCCGTGGCTACACCTTC	CSARDSRGYTF
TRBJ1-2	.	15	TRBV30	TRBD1	TGTGCCTGGAGCCGGGACAGCAACTCTAACTATGGCTACACCTTC	CAWSRDSNSNYGYTF
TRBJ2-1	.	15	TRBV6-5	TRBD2	TGTGCCAGCGTAGGCGGGACTAGCGGGAGTAATGAGCAGTTCTTC	CASVGGTSGSNEQFF
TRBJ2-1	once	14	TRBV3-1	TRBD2	TGTGCCAGCAGCCCTGGACTAGTTGGGGGTGAGCAGTTCTTC	CASSPGLVGGEQFF
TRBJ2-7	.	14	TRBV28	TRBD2	TGTGCCAGCAGCCCCCCGGGGGGAGAACGCGAGCAGTACTTC	CASSPPGGEREQYF
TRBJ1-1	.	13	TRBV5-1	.	TGCGCCAGCAGCCTCGTGGGGGCCACTGAAGCTTTCTTT	CASSLVGATEAFF
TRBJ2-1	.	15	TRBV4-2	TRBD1	TGTGCCAGCAGCCAAGTGGGACAGCCCTACAATGAGCAGTTCTTC	CASSQVGQPYNEQFF
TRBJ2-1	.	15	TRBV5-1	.	TGCGCCAGCAGCCCGCGCTCGGCCCCGGTTGGGGAGCAGTTCTTC	CASSPRSAPVGEQFF
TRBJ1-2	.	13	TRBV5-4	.	TGTGCCAGCACCACGATTACAGTGGGGGGCTACACCTTC	CASTTITVGGYTF
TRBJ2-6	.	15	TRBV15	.	TGTGCCACCCAAAAAGTAGTTGCTGGGGCCAACGTCCTGACTTTC	CATQKVVAGANVLTF
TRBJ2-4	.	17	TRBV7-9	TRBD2	TGTGCCAGCAGCTTAACTAGCGGGAGCCTGGGCAAAAACATTCAGTACTTC	CASSLTSGSLGKNIQYF
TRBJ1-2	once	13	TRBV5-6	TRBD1	TGTGCCAGCAGCAGAGGGACAGGGGATGGCTACACCTTC	CASSRGTGDGYTF